The present T cell receptor (beta chain) was sequenced within a study of regulatory T cells in long-lasting Graves disease. This clonotype was observed many times. The time point was: persistent/refractory GD, antithyroid drugs over 5 years with positive TRAb. Following extraction of RNA from PBMCs, that RNA was used to make the TCR library. With iRepertoire HTBI primers and Arm-PCR of CDR3 regions, TCR beta libraries were built. TCRdb re-called the multiplex PCR reads with MiXCR, one entry per CDR3 protein. The repertoire holds 600,000 to 850,000 distinct CDR3 sequences, with around 30% as singletons. This TCR was recovered from a female donor with Graves disease. Source: peripheral blood mononuclear cells (PBMCs), taken when the disease was refractory, from a patient treated with antithyroid drugs.

CDR3 amino acids: CSARKDGTNYGYTF. The CDR3 DNA sequence: TGCAGTGCTAGAAAAGACGGTACTAACTATGGCTACACCTTC. V usage is TRBV20-1 and J usage is TRBJ1-2; D unresolved. Between the trimmed V and J ends, which lost 2 bases and 0 bases, there was a span of 10 bases. Germline V CDR1 and CDR2: DFQATT, SNEGSKA (reference sequence). The CDR3 is made up of 14 amino acids.